The clone carrying this T cell receptor (beta chain) has a handful of counts. Its antigen remains unknown. The record originates from a study of T-cell reconstitution after alpha-beta-depleted transplantation in children. Points from the study as a whole: From surviving recipient T cells and thymic progenitors came the high day-60 TCRbeta diversity observed in some patients. Reportedly, only several hundred clones from non-depleted graft cells drove alpha-beta T-cell counts at about two months. T-cell counts and diversity were attributed mostly to newly produced T cells one year after transplant.

V shed 5 bases and J 1 base; nucleotides not matched to a gene: 12. This CDR3 spans 17 amino acids. Germline CDR1 reads MNHNS; CDR2 reads SASEGT. Unique molecular identifiers were built into the TCRbeta library. TCRdb independently ran MiXCR on the PCR reads; one entry per CDR3 protein. Found here are a few hundred thousand distinct CDR3 sequences, around 15% of them singletons; the top ten hold 25% to 30%. The input for sequencing was PBMCs, mostly from graft donor cells, taken 360 days after TCRalphabeta/CD19-depleted stem cell transplant. The TCR was taken from a boy in the first two years of life who had a stem cell transplant for Wiskott-Aldrich syndrome, so the T cells may come from the graft donor. This chain joins TRBV6-1 and TRBJ1-1, with 8 bases fitting TRBD1. CDR3 protein: CASSRADPTGANTEAFF. As DNA, the CDR3 is TGTGCCAGCAGTAGAGCAGACCCGACAGGGGCGAACACTGAAGCTTTCTTT.